These 22 T cell receptor beta chains were sequenced from one sample in a study of vaccination and CD4 T cells after COVID-19. At the Johns Hopkins FTIC core, DNA taken from cultured CD4+ T cells was sequenced by way of the Oncomine TCR Beta short-read assay. TCRdb used MiXCR to reprocess the PCR reads, holding one entry per CDR3 protein. The sample lists around 15,000 distinct CDR3 sequences, about a third occurring once. Treatment: approximately 10-day PBMC culture with coronavirus spike peptide pools or control peptides (ViraFEST assay). Which antigens these TCRs recognize remains unknown. The specimen comprised CD4+ T cells from blood, cultured in vitro, sampled before SARS-CoV-2 vaccination. Source of these receptors: a human donor who received a COVID-19 vaccine.

The sample holds a few counts of this clonotype. This chain links TRBV5-4 with TRBJ2-5, with D maybe TRBD1 (5 bases). The CDR3 totals 16 residues. V was pared by 0 bases and J by 4 bases, with 16 bases between. Germline V gene data show CDR1 as SGHNT and CDR2 as YYREEE (reference sequence). CDR3 protein: CASSLEAERGIETQYF. For the CDR3, the DNA is TGTGCCAGCAGCTTGGAGGCCGAAAGGGGCATAGAGACCCAGTACTTC.

J is TRBJ2-7 and V is TRBV24-1; D perhaps matches TRBD1 (6 bases). Germline values: CDR1 KGHDR, CDR2 SFDVKD. The CDR3 is 12 amino acids. V gave up 3 bases and J gave up 4 bases, with 6 bases separating them. DNA for the CDR3: TGTGCCACCAGTGATCAGGGGTACGAGCAGTACTTC. This gives the protein CATSDQGYEQYF.

The CDR3 protein is CSATDDRGPRAFF. DNA for the CDR3: TGCAGTGCTACTGACGACAGGGGGCCACGAGCTTTCTTT. The chain is built from TRBV20-1 and TRBJ1-1, with 10 nucleotides matching TRBD1. The CDR3 is made up of 13 amino acids. CDR1 is DFQATT and CDR2 is SNEGSKA in the germline V gene (reference sequence). The J segment lost 10 bases and the V segment lost 4 bases, leaving 9 bases of the junction unmatched.

This chain joins TRBV6-1 and TRBJ2-7, with a tentative D call TRBD2 (6 bases). V was clipped by 6 bases and J by 3 bases, with 18 bases between them. Germline loops: CDR1 MNHNS, CDR2 SASEGT. The CDR3 extends over 15 amino acids. The CDR3 region is CASSAPRRALYEQYF. As DNA, the CDR3 is TGTGCCAGCAGCGCCCCCCGGAGGGCTCTCTACGAGCAGTACTTC.

This clonotype was seen a handful of times. The J gene is TRBJ1-2, the V gene TRBV20-1, with 7 bases matching TRBD1. This CDR3 is built from 12 residues. The germline V gene encodes CDR1 DFQATT and CDR2 SNEGSKA (reference sequence). J was trimmed by 4 bases and V by 2 bases; bases with no gene match: 1. CDR3 sequence reads: CSARRDSYGYTF. CDR3 DNA: TGCAGTGCTAGACGGGACAGCTATGGCTACACCTTC.

The V and J genes are TRBV6-1 and TRBJ1-5; D is possibly TRBD1 (6 bases). The CDR3 length is 15 residues. Germline CDR1 is MNHNS and CDR2 is SASEGT. V was pared by 3 bases and J by 3 bases, with 12 bases between. CDR3 sequence: CASSEVWGANQPQHF. CDR3 in DNA: TGTGCCAGCAGTGAGGTATGGGGGGCCAATCAGCCCCAGCATTTT.

This clonotype was picked up a small number of times. The rearrangement links TRBV20-1 to TRBJ1-5, with a possible D match to TRBD1 (5 bases). The CDR3 length is 12 residues. Germline CDR1 reads DFQATT; CDR2 reads SNEGSKA (reference sequence). V shed 5 bases and J shed 6 bases, with 11 bases lying between them. CDR3 coding DNA: TGCAGTGCTGGCAGGGAATCTCAGCCCCAGCATTTT. Its translation: CSAGRESQPQHF.

In its sample, this clonotype was seen a few times. The DNA of the CDR3 is TGCGCCAGCAGTGACGGGGTGGTGAACACTGAAGCTTTCTTT. Amino acids: CASSDGVVNTEAFF. The chain carries TRBV10-1 and TRBJ1-1; D unresolved. The CDR3 totals 14 residues. Germline V gene lookup returns CDR1 WNHNN and CDR2 SYGVQD (reference sequence). The V end lost 3 bases, the J end lost 0 bases, and 8 bases lay between the germline ends.

The chain combines TRBV9 with TRBJ1-1; D uncertain. V lost 3 bases and J lost 1, with 13 bases in between. Germline assignment: CDR1 SGDLS and CDR2 YYNGEE. CDR3 length: 15 amino acids. The CDR3 loop is CASSAEGRPNTEAFF. CDR3 in DNA: TGTGCCAGCAGCGCCGAAGGGCGGCCGAACACTGAAGCTTTCTTT. Looking up the rest from reference TRBV9 and TRBJ1-1 gives the full variable domain: DSGVTQTPKHLITATGQRVTLRCSPRSGDLSVYWYQQSLDQGLQFLIQYYNGEERAKGNILERFSAQQFPDLHSELNLSSLELGDSALYFCASSAEGRPNTEAFFGQGTRLTVV.

This chain links TRBV19 with TRBJ1-5; 8 nucleotides align to TRBD1. V lost 6 bases, J lost 6 bases, and 7 bases stayed unmatched. Per the germline V gene, CDR1 is LNHDA and CDR2 is SQIVND (reference sequence). The CDR3 spans 14 residues. CDR3 amino acids: CASSPRGLSQPQHF. DNA for the CDR3: TGTGCCAGTAGCCCCAGGGGGCTCAGTCAGCCCCAGCATTTT.

This chain joins TRBV7-9 and TRBJ1-5, with 8 positions matching TRBD1. V lost 6 bases and J lost 5; bases outside the gene matches: 9. The germline CDR1 and CDR2 sequences are SEHNR and FQNEAQ (reference sequence). The CDR3 sequence is 15 residues long. The CDR3 region is CASSSQGAQDQPQHF. The DNA for the CDR3 is TGTGCCAGCAGTTCCCAGGGGGCGCAGGATCAGCCCCAGCATTTT.

The chain has TRBV19 and TRBJ2-7, with 9 bases that match TRBD1. Per germline, CDR1 LNHDA and CDR2 SQIVND (reference sequence). The V gene end was trimmed by 3 bases and the J gene end by 3 bases; junction bases not matched to a gene: 3. CDR3 size: 14 residues. The CDR3 reads CASSIGQGSYEQYF. The CDR3, as DNA: TGTGCCAGTAGTATCGGACAGGGGAGCTACGAGCAGTACTTC.

This clonotype was picked up a small number of times. The chain recombines TRBV6-5 with TRBJ1-6; 7 positions match TRBD1. The CDR3 sequence is 21 residues long. The germline gives CDR1 MNHEY, CDR2 SVGAGI. The V and J ends lost 2 bases and 4 bases, in that order; junction bases with no gene match: 20. CDR3 nucleotides: TGTGCCAGCAGTTACGAGGACAGGTCTGCCCGAAAAGGCATATATAATTCACCCCTCCACTTT. Protein product: CASSYEDRSARKGIYNSPLHF.

This chain links TRBV19 with TRBJ1-5, with D possibly being TRBD1 (6 bases). V lost 9 bases, J lost 8 bases, and 14 bases lay in between. CDR1 LNHDA and CDR2 SQIVND come from the germline V gene (reference sequence). There are 12 residues in the CDR3. CDR3 bases: TGTGCCAGCAGAAGAGGGGGGGAGCCCCAGCATTTT. Protein sequence: CASRRGGEPQHF.

This chain joins TRBV4-2 and TRBJ1-6; D not resolved. Germline V gene data show CDR1 as LGHNA and CDR2 as YNFKEQ. Between the trimmed V and J ends, which lost 1 base and 0 bases, there was a span of 10 bases. The CDR3 has 17 amino acids. CDR3 loop: CASSQGFGSSYNSPLHF. CDR3 nucleotide sequence: TGTGCCAGCAGCCAAGGATTCGGGAGCTCCTATAATTCACCCCTCCACTTT.

This clonotype was picked up a small number of times. The chain combines TRBV20-1 with TRBJ2-2; 7 bases align to TRBD1. CDR3 size: 13 residues. Germline V gene sequence: CDR1 DFQATT, CDR2 SNEGSKA (reference sequence). V trimming: 5 bases; J trimming: 1 base; junction bases outside the gene matches: 1. Written as DNA, the CDR3 is TGCAGTGCTTGGACAGGGAACACCGGGGAGCTGTTTTTT. Amino acid sequence: CSAWTGNTGELFF.

This clonotype was seen a handful of times. The chain links TRBV6-1 to TRBJ2-7; TRBD2 agrees at 11 bases. Germline V CDR1 and CDR2: MNHNS, SASEGT. The CDR3 spans 15 residues. V was clipped by 2 bases and J by 6 bases; unmatched bases: 6. The CDR3 region is CASSEMGLAVGEQYF. In DNA form, the CDR3 reads TGTGCCAGCAGTGAAATGGGACTAGCGGTCGGCGAGCAGTACTTC.

This chain uses TRBV18 with TRBJ2-5, with 9 bases aligning to TRBD1. Germline CDR1 reads KGHSH; CDR2 reads LQKENI. The CDR3 is 15 residues long. V was pared by 5 bases and J by 4 bases, with 8 bases of the junction left unmatched. CDR3 in DNA: TGTGCCAGCTCATTCTGGGGACAGGGCGGAGAGACCCAGTACTTC. Protein: CASSFWGQGGETQYF.

This clonotype was seen a few times. J is TRBJ1-4 and V is TRBV6-1, with a possible D match to TRBD1 (6 bases). The germline V gene has CDR1 MNHNS and CDR2 SASEGT. Trimming pared 4 bases from V and 0 bases from J, leaving 15 bases between. The CDR3 loop spans 17 amino acids. For the CDR3, the DNA is TGTGCCAGCAGTGGACCATTCGGGACACCAACTAATGAAAAACTGTTTTTT. It translates to CASSGPFGTPTNEKLFF.

The CDR3 bases are TGTGCCAGCAGTTCACTCCCAAGCAATACGCAGTATTTT. This sequence encodes CASSSLPSNTQYF. The gene calls are TRBV27 and TRBJ2-3; D not resolved. CDR3 size: 13 residues. Germline CDR1 MNHEY, CDR2 SMNVEV (reference sequence). The V end lost 4 bases, the J end lost 7 bases, and 12 bases lay between the germline ends.

This clonotype was counted a single time. V gene TRBV30 combines with J gene TRBJ2-5; possibly TRBD1 for D (6 bases). Germline lookup yields CDR1 GTSNPN and CDR2 SVGIG (reference sequence). Trimming removed 0 bases at V and 6 bases at J, with 14 bases between. CDR3 length equals 14 residues. In DNA form, the CDR3 reads TGTGCCTGGAGTGTACAACAGGGTGTAAAGACCCAGTACTTC. Its translation is CAWSVQQGVKTQYF.

The V gene is TRBV2, the J gene TRBJ1-6, with D unresolved. V was clipped by 7 bases and J by 7 bases, with 14 bases between them. This CDR3 spans 14 amino acids. The germline V gene encodes CDR1 SNHLY and CDR2 FYNNEI. CDR3 sequence: CASIKEFNNSPLHF. The CDR3 coding sequence is TGTGCCAGCATTAAGGAGTTTAACAATTCACCCCTCCACTTT.